A selection of T cell receptor beta chains follows, all from one sample in a study of T cell changes during pregnancy in multiple sclerosis. TCRdb's copy holds only in-frame clones and misses some; the assay was immunoSEQ multiplex PCR. The sample has some 110,000 clones; about 90% are singletons. Sequenced material: peripheral blood, taken before pregnancy. The receptors were gathered from a female donor with multiple sclerosis, enrolled in a pregnancy study. Each CDR3 is given with its conserved first and last residue. D genes are given only for firm matches. Size is stated for part of the rows, as once, few or many counts, or as a class when the clone is expanded.

j_call	v_call	clone_size	d_call	cdr3_nt	cdr3_aa
TRBJ2-1	TRBV14	-	TRBD2	TGTGCCAGCAGCCAAGTAACGGGACTAGCAAGCAATGAGCAGTTCTTC	CASSQVTGLASNEQFF
TRBJ1-1	TRBV7-9	once	-	TGTGCCAGTTGCAAAACAGCCATGAACACTGAAGCTTTCTTT	CASCKTAMNTEAFF
TRBJ2-5	TRBV5-6	-	-	TGTGCCAGCACCCCCAGGGGGGCCGGAGAGACCCAGTACTTC	CASTPRGAGETQYF
TRBJ1-1	TRBV7-2	once	TRBD1	TGTGCCAGCAGCTCCCAGGGGGCAGGCACTGAAGCTTTCTTT	CASSSQGAGTEAFF
TRBJ2-2	TRBV28	-	TRBD2	TGTGCCAGCAGCGGGTCGGGCAGTGAAGCGGGAGGAGAGCTGTTTTTT	CASSGSGSEAGGELFF
TRBJ1-1	TRBV29-1	-	TRBD1	TGCAGCATTGGACAGGGTCGGAACACTGAAGCTTTCTTT	CSIGQGRNTEAFF
TRBJ2-3	TRBV7-6	-	TRBD2	TGTGCCAGCTCTAGCGGGCGTCCCACAGATACGCAGTATTTT	CASSSGRPTDTQYF
TRBJ1-6	TRBV28	-	-	TGTGCCATTCGGCGGGGGATCCATAATTCACCCCTCCACTTT	CAIRRGIHNSPLHF
TRBJ2-7	TRBV13	-	-	TGTGCCAGCCGGGAAAGATCCTACGAGCAGTACTTC	CASRERSYEQYF
TRBJ1-2	TRBV9	-	-	TGTGCCAGCAGCAGACGGACAGCTTATGACTATGGCTACACCTTC	CASSRRTAYDYGYTF